The rows below give T cell receptor beta chains drawn from one sample of a study of metastatic and nonmetastatic thyroid tumors. TCRdb re-processed the PCR reads through MiXCR. The table includes approximately 90,000 clones, around 9.2% detected once. The material sequenced was blood. Source of these receptors: a female donor with papillary thyroid cancer or a benign thyroid nodule (not recorded which). Some clones in this sample may be carry-over from other donors' samples. Each CDR3 is given with its conserved first and last residue. The D gene is left open where the match is weak. Only some rows state a clone size, as once, few, many or a class for expanded clones.

D: -
length: 12
size: many
V: TRBV29-1
J: TRBJ2-3
DNA: TGCAGCCTACAAGGGGACACAGATACGCAGTATTTT
CDR3: CSLQGDTDTQYF

D: -
length: 15
size: many
V: TRBV5-1
J: TRBJ1-4
DNA: TGCGCCAGCAGACAAGAGCCTGCAACTAATGAAAAACTGTTTTTT
CDR3: CASRQEPATNEKLFF

D: TRBD2
length: 18
size: many
V: TRBV19
J: TRBJ2-3
DNA: TGTGCCAGTAGCTCCGGGACTAGCGGGGCCCATCGTGGAGATACGCAGTATTTT
CDR3: CASSSGTSGAHRGDTQYF

D: TRBD1
length: 15
size: many
V: TRBV18
J: TRBJ1-6
DNA: TGTGCCAGCTCGCAAGGGACAGGGGTTAATTCACCCCTCCACTTT
CDR3: CASSQGTGVNSPLHF

D: TRBD2
length: 16
size: few
V: TRBV15
J: TRBJ2-5
DNA: TGTGCCACCAGCAGAGAACTATCGGGCGGGGGGGGGACCCAGTACTTC
CDR3: CATSRELSGGGGTQYF

D: TRBD1
length: 16
size: -
V: TRBV7-9
J: TRBJ2-5
DNA: TGTGCCAGCACCTGGACAGGTCTGGGGGCCCAAGAGACCCAGTACTTC
CDR3: CASTWTGLGAQETQYF

D: -
length: 12
size: -
V: TRBV27
J: TRBJ1-6
DNA: TGTGCCAGCAGTTTTCAGCGCTCACCCCTCCACTTT
CDR3: CASSFQRSPLHF

D: -
length: 17
size: many
V: TRBV27
J: TRBJ1-3
DNA: TGTGCCAGCAGTTTAAAGGGTACACCGAGCTCTGGAAACACCATATATTTT
CDR3: CASSLKGTPSSGNTIYF

D: -
length: 14
size: many
V: TRBV2
J: TRBJ2-2
DNA: TGTGCCAGCACCGGGACGACGAACACCGGGGAGCTGTTTTTT
CDR3: CASTGTTNTGELFF

D: -
length: 14
size: -
V: TRBV27
J: TRBJ2-1
DNA: TGTGCCAGCAACGGAAAGAGCTCCTACAATGAGCAGTTCTTC
CDR3: CASNGKSSYNEQFF

D: -
length: 13
size: many
V: TRBV7-2
J: TRBJ2-6
DNA: TGTGCCAGCAGCGGTACCGGGGCCAACGTCCTGACTTTC
CDR3: CASSGTGANVLTF

D: -
length: 14
size: many
V: TRBV20-1
J: TRBJ2-7
DNA: TGCAGTGCTAGAGATGTAGCTGCTGCCTACGAGCAGTACTTC
CDR3: CSARDVAAAYEQYF

D: -
length: 13
size: many
V: TRBV29-1
J: TRBJ1-2
DNA: TGCAGCGTTGACTGGACAGCATCCTATGGCTACACCTTC
CDR3: CSVDWTASYGYTF

D: TRBD2
length: 15
size: few
V: TRBV3-1
J: TRBJ2-1
DNA: TGTGCCGGCAGCGCCCGGGGGGACTCCTACAATGAGCAGTTCTTC
CDR3: CAGSARGDSYNEQFF

D: TRBD1
length: 16
size: many
V: TRBV6-5
J: TRBJ1-6
DNA: TGTGCCAGCAGTTACGCGGACAGGGGCATGAATTCACCCCTCCACTTT
CDR3: CASSYADRGMNSPLHF

D: -
length: 13
size: many
V: TRBV20-1
J: TRBJ2-1
DNA: TGCAGTGCTAGAGGAGGGGCAGACAATGAGCAGTTCTTC
CDR3: CSARGGADNEQFF

D: TRBD1
length: 14
size: many
V: TRBV19
J: TRBJ1-1
DNA: TGTGCCAGTAGTTCCCCGGACAGGGGCCCTGAAGCTTTCTTT
CDR3: CASSSPDRGPEAFF

D: TRBD1
length: 16
size: few
V: TRBV12-3/TRBV12-4
J: TRBJ1-2
DNA: TGTGCCAGCAGTGGGACAGGCTCATCGGTCCTCTATGGCTACACCTTC
CDR3: CASSGTGSSVLYGYTF

D: -
length: 14
size: few
V: TRBV5-4
J: TRBJ1-1
DNA: TGTGCCAGCAGCTTGGACGGGGGGGGCACTGAAGCTTTCTTT
CDR3: CASSLDGGGTEAFF

D: TRBD1
length: 14
size: many
V: TRBV10-2
J: TRBJ1-2
DNA: TGCGCCAGCAGTCGGGACAGGTGGGAATATGGCTACACCTTC
CDR3: CASSRDRWEYGYTF

D: -
length: 13
size: many
V: TRBV10-2
J: TRBJ1-2
DNA: TGCGCCAGCAGTGAGTGGGACAACTATGGCTACACCTTC
CDR3: CASSEWDNYGYTF

D: -
length: 14
size: few
V: TRBV29-1
J: TRBJ2-5
DNA: TGCAGCGTTGAAGAAACCCTTGGGCGGGAGACCCAGTACTTC
CDR3: CSVEETLGRETQYF

D: -
length: 17
size: many
V: TRBV7-3
J: TRBJ2-5
DNA: TGTGCCAGCAGAGGGGACAGACTGGGCGGGGGCCTGGAGACCCAGTACTTC
CDR3: CASRGDRLGGGLETQYF

D: TRBD1
length: 12
size: many
V: TRBV19
J: TRBJ2-1
DNA: TGTGCCAGTAGTACCGGGACAGGGTTTCGGTTCTTC
CDR3: CASSTGTGFRFF

D: TRBD1
length: 18
size: many
V: TRBV7-2
J: TRBJ2-6
DNA: TGTGCCAGCAGCCCCCGACAGGGTTTTATCTCTGGGGCCAACGTCCTGACTTTC
CDR3: CASSPRQGFISGANVLTF

D: -
length: 13
size: -
V: TRBV30
J: TRBJ1-2
DNA: TGTGCCTGGAGTGTAGGGTTGGCTATGGGCTACACCTTC
CDR3: CAWSVGLAMGYTF